Presented here are 27 T cell receptor beta chains from one specimen sequenced in a study of T cells in Graves' hyperthyroidism and ophthalmopathy. Researchers amplified the TCR beta CDR3 regions from RNA transcripts. In the first-round RT-PCR of the TCR CDR3, the HTBI primer set was used. Using its own MiXCR run on the multiplex PCR reads, TCRdb lists one record per CDR3 protein. In the table there are roughly 700,000 distinct CDR3 sequences, 15% to 20% of which are singletons. The source material was blood. The origin of the receptors is a man aged 50 or older with Graves' hyperthyroidism.

Only one count was recorded for this clonotype. The chain combines TRBV2 with TRBJ2-1; 7 bases align to TRBD2. The CDR3 totals 15 residues. The V gene end was trimmed by 7 bases and the J gene end by 4 bases; junction bases not matched to a gene: 10. In germline, CDR1 is SNHLY, CDR2 FYNNEI. CDR3: CASKGGDWNYNEQFF. CDR3 coding DNA: TGTGCCAGCAAGGGAGGGGACTGGAATTACAATGAGCAGTTCTTC.

The CDR3 DNA is TGTGCCAGCAGCGAGGCGGGATACGCCCTAAATGAGCAGTTCTTC. As protein: CASSEAGYALNEQFF. V and J are TRBV9 and TRBJ2-1; TRBD2 is a possible D gene (6 bases). The CDR3 has 15 residues. Per germline, CDR1 SGDLS and CDR2 YYNGEE. Trimming removed 3 bases from V and 7 bases from J, with 17 bases in between.

The chain combines TRBV29-1 with TRBJ1-2; maybe TRBD1 (5 bases). This CDR3 contains 13 residues. The V gene lost 6 bases and the J gene lost 0 bases, with 11 bases spanning the gap. Germline V gene sequence: CDR1 SQVTM, CDR2 ANQGSEA. In nucleotides, the CDR3 is TGCAGCGTCTTGGACATCACTAACTATGGCTACACCTTC. This encodes CSVLDITNYGYTF. Together with reference TRBV29-1 and TRBJ1-2, the CDR3 gives the full variable domain: SAVISQKPSRDICQRGTSLTIQCQVDSQVTMMFWYRQQPGQSLTLIATANQGSEATYESGFVIDKFPISRPNLTFSTLTVSNMSPEDSSIYLCSVLDITNYGYTFGSGTRLTVV.

The chain is built from TRBV12-3 or TRBV12-4 and TRBJ2-1; TRBD2 might be the D (6 bases). The CDR3 length is 11 residues. Deletions cut 5 bases from V and 13 bases from J, with 12 bases between. The CDR3 nucleotides read TGTGCCAGCAGTAACCGGGACTTCCAGTTCTTC. Protein sequence: CASSNRDFQFF.

This clonotype was detected a few times. V usage is TRBV30 and J usage is TRBJ1-4, with D unclear. This CDR3 comprises 11 residues. Germline V gene data show CDR1 as GTSNPN and CDR2 as SVGIG (reference sequence). Trimming removed 0 bases at V and 7 bases at J, with 3 bases between. CDR3 amino acids: CAWSVGEKLFF. CDR3 in DNA: TGTGCCTGGAGTGTGGGTGAAAAACTGTTTTTT. Looking up the rest from reference TRBV30 and TRBJ1-4 gives the full variable domain: SQTIHQWPATLVQPVGSPLSLECTVEGTSNPNLYWYRQAAGRGLQLLFYSVGIGQISSEVPQNLSASRPQDRQFILSSKKLLLSDSGFYLCAWSVGEKLFFGSGTQLSVL.

This clonotype has at least ten counts. V and J are TRBV28 and TRBJ1-2; TRBD1 might be the D (5 bases). CDR3 length: 14 residues. With 5 bases removed from V and 4 bases from J, the gap between germline ends came to 14 bases. Germline CDR1 MDHEN, CDR2 SYDVKM. The CDR3 DNA reads as TGTGCCAGCAGTGAAAGTAGGACACCCTATGGCTACACCTTC. Translated: CASSESRTPYGYTF.

The chain carries TRBV11-2 and TRBJ2-3; D uncertain. This CDR3 contains 13 residues. Trimming took off 5 bases at V and 4 bases at J, with 10 bases between the two ends. The germline V gene has CDR1 SGHAT and CDR2 FQNNGV. Here the CDR3 reads CASSLNSADTQYF. CDR3 coding DNA: TGTGCCAGCAGCCTAAATTCAGCAGATACGCAGTATTTT.

This clonotype showed up many times. J is TRBJ2-1 and V is TRBV18; D might be TRBD2 (6 bases). With 4 bases removed from V and 9 bases from J, the gap between germline ends came to 10 bases. CDR3 length equals 12 residues. Germline-derived CDR1 and CDR2 are KGHSH and LQKENI. In DNA, the CDR3 is TGTGCCAGCTCACTGCAGGGAGGTGAGCAGTTCTTC. Protein sequence: CASSLQGGEQFF. Full variable domain (outside the CDR3, taken from reference TRBV18 and TRBJ2-1): NAGVMQNPRHLVRRRGQEARLRCSPMKGHSHVYWYRQLPEEGLKFMVYLQKENIIDESGMPKERFSAEFPKEGPSILRIQQVVRGDSAAYFCASSLQGGEQFFGPGTRLTVL.

This clonotype occurred many times. The chain links TRBV6-1 to TRBJ2-3, with TRBD2 matching over 8 bases. CDR1 MNHNS and CDR2 SASEGT come from the germline V gene. The CDR3 has 16 residues. Trimming took 6 bases from V and 4 from J; bases not matched to a gene: 12. CDR3 residues: CASRSLREGIADTQYF. The DNA of the CDR3 is TGTGCCAGCAGGTCACTCCGGGAGGGTATCGCAGATACGCAGTATTTT.

This clonotype was recorded at least ten times. V and J are TRBV5-5 and TRBJ2-5; 11 bases map to TRBD2. The ends lost 4 bases at V and 7 bases at J; junction bases unmatched: 9. The CDR3 totals 15 residues. Germline V gives CDR1 SGHKS, CDR2 YYEKEE (reference sequence). As DNA, the CDR3 is TGTGCCAGCAGCACCGGGACTAGCGGACGATGGACCCAGTACTTC. Its protein product is CASSTGTSGRWTQYF. Variable domain in full (rest from reference TRBV5-5 and TRBJ2-5): DAGVTQSPTHLIKTRGQQVTLRCSPISGHKSVSWYQQVLGQGPQFIFQYYEKEERGRGNFPDRFSARQFPNYSSELNVNALLLGDSALYLCASSTGTSGRWTQYFGPGTRLLVL.

This clonotype has a count of ten or more. DNA of the CDR3: TGTGCCAGCAGTCCCCTTCGGGCAGGGAAACAAGAGACCCAGTACTTC. It specifies CASSPLRAGKQETQYF. The chain links TRBV28 to TRBJ2-5; a possible D gene is TRBD1 (5 bases). The ends were cut back, 5 bases at V and 2 bases at J, with 18 bases in the middle. The germline CDR1 and CDR2 sequences are MDHEN and SYDVKM. The CDR3 spans 16 residues.

This clonotype was observed at least ten times. This chain uses TRBV30 with TRBJ2-7; D is uncertain. CDR1 is GTSNPN, CDR2 SVGIG, per germline (reference sequence). This CDR3 is built from 13 residues. V shed 3 bases and J shed 4 bases, with 13 bases lying between them. The CDR3 DNA reads as TGTGCCTGGAGCGTCAGCAGGCCATACGAGCAGTACTTC. Residues: CAWSVSRPYEQYF. Using reference TRBV30 and TRBJ2-7 for the parts outside the CDR3, the full variable domain is SQTIHQWPATLVQPVGSPLSLECTVEGTSNPNLYWYRQAAGRGLQLLFYSVGIGQISSEVPQNLSASRPQDRQFILSSKKLLLSDSGFYLCAWSVSRPYEQYFGPGTRLTVT.

This clonotype was counted many times. The genes are TRBV28 and TRBJ1-1; tentative D call: TRBD1 (5 bases). Trimming stripped 6 bases from V and 4 bases from J, with 18 bases between. Per germline, CDR1 MDHEN and CDR2 SYDVKM. The CDR3 is 15 residues long. CDR3 nucleotide sequence: TGTGCCAGCAGCCCTACCGGGGGGACGCCCACTGAAGCTTTCTTT. Its translation: CASSPTGGTPTEAFF.

The V call is TRBV30, the J call TRBJ2-3; TRBD1 is a possible D gene (5 bases). The germline gives CDR1 GTSNPN, CDR2 SVGIG (reference sequence). The CDR3 has 12 residues. V was pared by 2 bases and J by 8 bases, with 11 bases between. The CDR3 region has the DNA TGTGCCTGGAGTATCCCCCAGGGTACGCAGTATTTT. Amino acids: CAWSIPQGTQYF.

DNA of the CDR3: TGTGCCAGCAGCTTAGCGAGGTTTAGGCAGGGAAGAGGCACTGAAGCTTTCTTT. Its translation: CASSLARFRQGRGTEAFF. The rearrangement uses TRBV7-8 and TRBJ1-1, with D perhaps TRBD1 (5 bases). The length of the CDR3 is 18 residues. The V gene's germline CDR1 is SGHVS and CDR2 FQNEAQ. Trimming pared 0 bases from V and 4 bases from J, leaving 21 bases between.

The chain combines TRBV15 with TRBJ2-1; a possible D gene is TRBD1 (5 bases). The CDR3 covers 17 residues. The germline V gene has CDR1 LNHNV and CDR2 YYDKDF (reference sequence). Trimming took 0 bases from V and 3 from J, leaving 15 bases between them. The CDR3: CATSRDKGREYYNEQFF. CDR3 DNA sequence: TGTGCCACCAGCAGAGATAAGGGCAGGGAATACTACAATGAGCAGTTCTTC.

This rearrangement joins TRBV6-1 to TRBJ2-4; TRBD1 matches at 10 bases. CDR3 size: 14 residues. Losses at the gene ends were 4 bases for V and 6 bases for J; bases not matched to a gene: 3. Per germline, CDR1 MNHNS and CDR2 SASEGT. In nucleotides, the CDR3 is TGTGCCAGCAGTGGACAGGGGGCGGGAAACATTCAGTACTTC. Encoded protein: CASSGQGAGNIQYF.

This clonotype was counted at least ten times. The chain recombines TRBV27 with TRBJ2-2; weak D call: TRBD2 (6 bases). The CDR3 covers 14 residues. The V and J ends lost 7 bases and 6 bases respectively, with 15 bases between them. CDR1 MNHEY and CDR2 SMNVEV come from the germline V gene (reference sequence). The CDR3 is CASTSGEAAGELFF. In DNA, the CDR3 is TGTGCCAGCACCTCCGGGGAGGCGGCCGGGGAGCTGTTTTTT.

J is TRBJ1-5 and V is TRBV30; D is ambiguous. The CDR3 is made up of 13 amino acids. V was pared by 2 bases and J by 1 base, with 6 bases between. Germline loops: CDR1 GTSNPN, CDR2 SVGIG (reference sequence). CDR3 residues: CAWSLWSNQPQHF. Written as DNA, the CDR3 is TGTGCCTGGAGTTTATGGAGCAATCAGCCCCAGCATTTT.

This clonotype was counted between two and nine times. The chain joins TRBV7-9 to TRBJ2-1; 8 nucleotides agree with TRBD1. Germline values: CDR1 SEHNR, CDR2 FQNEAQ (reference sequence). The V and J ends lost 7 bases and 8 bases, in that order; junction bases with no gene match: 10. The CDR3 runs 14 residues. Written as DNA, the CDR3 is TGTGCCAGCAACAGATGGACAGGGTGGTATGAGCAGTTCTTC. Encoded protein: CASNRWTGWYEQFF. Full variable domain (remainder filled in from reference TRBV7-9 and TRBJ2-1): DTGVSQNPRHKITKRGQNVTFRCDPISEHNRLYWYRQTLGQGPEFLTYFQNEAQLEKSRLLSDRFSAERPKGSFSTLEIQRTEQGDSAMYLCASNRWTGWYEQFFGPGTRLTVL.

This clonotype was picked up many times. The chain has TRBV19 and TRBJ2-1, with 9 bases that match TRBD2. V gave up 4 bases and J gave up 3 bases; unmatched junction bases: 7. The CDR3 loop spans 16 amino acids. The germline V gene has CDR1 LNHDA and CDR2 SQIVND (reference sequence). The CDR3 DNA is TGTGCCAGTAGTAGACATAGCGGGAGCTTCTACAATGAGCAGTTCTTC. Its protein is CASSRHSGSFYNEQFF.

The V gene is TRBV29-1, the J gene TRBJ2-3, with D uncertain. This CDR3 is 13 amino acids long. CDR1 is SQVTM, CDR2 ANQGSEA, per germline. The V end was cut by 4 bases, the J end by 4 bases, with 12 bases between. The CDR3 sequence is CSVGTPASDTQYF. The DNA for the CDR3 is TGCAGCGTTGGGACCCCAGCGTCAGATACGCAGTATTTT.

The chain uses TRBV7-3 and TRBJ2-1; perhaps TRBD2 as D (6 bases). The CDR3 is 12 residues long. Looked up from germline, CDR1 is SGHTA and CDR2 is FQGTGA. Between the trimmed V and J ends, which lost 5 bases and 7 bases, there was a span of 9 bases. CDR3 nucleotides: TGTGCCAGCAGCCACGGGGGAAATGAGCAGTTCTTC. Its translation is CASSHGGNEQFF.

For this clonotype: The CDR3 end shows no conserved phenylalanine or tryptophan, and so a read error is likely. The chain employs TRBV6-2 or TRBV6-3 and TRBJ2-1, with 8 bases that match TRBD1. Trimming removed 7 bases from V and 0 bases from J; junction bases left unmatched: 5. The CDR3 is 15 residues long. Germline assignment: CDR1 MNHEY and CDR2 SVGEGT. The CDR3 reads CASNKDRDSYNEQFL. The CDR3 region has the DNA TGTGCCAGCAACAAGGACAGGGACTCCTACAATGAGCAGTTCCTC.

This clonotype was observed at least ten times. The chain uses TRBV7-3 and TRBJ2-7; D is ambiguous. CDR1 SGHTA and CDR2 FQGTGA come from the germline V gene. The CDR3 has 15 amino acids. With 6 bases removed from V and 0 bases from J, the gap between germline ends came to 15 bases. The DNA of the CDR3 is TGTGCCAGCAGGGTTTGGGAAAAACCCTCCTACGAGCAGTACTTC. It is translated as CASRVWEKPSYEQYF.

This clonotype was detected ten times or more. The V call is TRBV3-1, the J call TRBJ2-7, with D unclear. Germline V lookup: CDR1 LGHDT, CDR2 YNNKEL (reference sequence). CDR3 length equals 14 residues. V was cut by 3 bases and J by 2 bases, with 11 bases left in between. The CDR3 nucleotides read TGTGCCAGCAGCCAGAGACACTCCCCCTACGAGCAGTACTTC. Protein: CASSQRHSPYEQYF.

Many counts were recorded for this clonotype. This chain connects TRBV11-2 to TRBJ2-3; D possibly corresponds to TRBD1 (6 bases). CDR3 length: 15 residues. CDR1 is SGHAT, CDR2 FQNNGV, per germline. Deletions cut 4 bases from V and 0 bases from J, with 11 bases between. The CDR3 protein is CASSSGTTSTDTQYF. The CDR3 region has the DNA TGTGCCAGCAGCTCCGGGACAACTAGCACAGATACGCAGTATTTT.